The clone carrying this T cell receptor beta chain was seen ten or more times. Its target is unknown. Germline values: CDR1 SGHNT, CDR2 YENEEA. J lost 5 bases, V lost 3 bases, and 11 bases had no gene match. CDR3 length: 16 residues. The data derive from a study of naive and memory T cell subsets. Study outcomes and limitations: The power law exponent of TCR abundance differed between naive and memory cells. TCR counts from RNA may reflect activation-linked expression changes.

After CD4 positive bead selection, the CD4-negative fraction gave CD8 T cells. An equimolar mix of two oligonucleotides served as the beta constant-region primer for TRBC1 and TRBC2. Ligated cDNA was amplified by four rounds of PCR with nested alpha and beta constant-region primers and SP2. TCRdb processed the UMI-ligation and nested PCR reads anew with MiXCR; each CDR3 protein has one entry. The table includes about 90,000 distinct CDR3 sequences, 5.5% to 8.5% detected once. This TCR came from a human donor in good health. This sequence joins TRBV11-3 and TRBJ1-2; 8 bases fit TRBD1. The sample consisted of central memory CD4+ T cells from blood. The CDR3, as DNA: TGTGCCAGCAGCTTCATGACAGGGGTGTCCGCTTATGGCTACACCTTC. Its protein product is CASSFMTGVSAYGYTF.